A selection of T cell receptor beta chains follows, all from one sample in a study of blood T cell repertoires in COVID-19. Data came from immunoSEQ multiplex PCR; TCRdb stores just in-frame clones and leaves some out. Seen here are around 140,000 clones, 88% observed once, and the top ten hold 2.5%. Sequenced: peripheral blood. Receptor source: a human donor with COVID-19, enrolled during active disease. The donor label of this sample is uncertain. The CDR3 runs from the conserved cysteine through the conserved F or W. The D gene is left open where the match is weak. Size tells how often a clone was seen (once, few, many) or the class of an expanded clone, and some rows leave it out.

clone_size	j_call	v_call	d_call	cdr3_nt	cdr3_aa
.	TRBJ1-4	TRBV3-1/TRBV3-2	.	TGTGCCAGCAGCCAAGTGGGAGCAACTAATGAAAAACTGTTTTTT	CASSQVGATNEKLFF
few	TRBJ2-1	TRBV10-3	TRBD2	TGTGCCATCAGGGGACTAGCGGGAACCGAGCAGTTCTTC	CAIRGLAGTEQFF
once	TRBJ1-6	TRBV4-2	.	TGTGCCAGCAGCCAAGATGGGGACTGGAGTTCACCCCTCCACTTT	CASSQDGDWSSPLHF
.	TRBJ2-7	TRBV19	.	TGTGCCAGTAGTATAGCCAGGGCCTACGAGCAGTACTTC	CASSIARAYEQYF
.	TRBJ1-3	TRBV6-6	TRBD1	TGTGCCAGCAGTGCGGGACAGGCCTCTGGAAACACCATATATTTT	CASSAGQASGNTIYF
.	TRBJ1-2	TRBV7-9	TRBD1	TGTGCCAGCAGCCTTTCCACAGGGGCTTATGGCTACACCTTC	CASSLSTGAYGYTF
.	TRBJ1-2	TRBV6-5	.	TGTGCCAGCATTAAAGGGGGAGGGAGCTATGGCTACACCTTC	CASIKGGGSYGYTF
.	TRBJ1-2	TRBV24-1	TRBD1	TGTGCCACCAGAACCGGGACAGGGGACTATGGCTACACCTTC	CATRTGTGDYGYTF
.	TRBJ2-3	TRBV9	.	TGTGCCAGCAGCCTGCGACAGGACCCCAGTTCCACAGATACGCAGTATTTT	CASSLRQDPSSTDTQYF
.	TRBJ2-4	TRBV29-1	.	TGCAGCGGAGGCAACCGGGGAGACATTCAGTACTTC	CSGGNRGDIQYF
.	TRBJ2-7	TRBV6-5	.	TGTGCCAGCAGCCCGAAAGCCGCGGGCGAGCAGTACTTC	CASSPKAAGEQYF
.	TRBJ1-1	TRBV27	.	TGTGCCAGCAGAAGGGGCGGATTTGAAGCTTTCTTT	CASRRGGFEAFF
.	TRBJ1-4	TRBV18	TRBD1	TGTGCCAGCTCACCGGGACAGGGTCCCGAAAAACTGTTTTTT	CASSPGQGPEKLFF
.	TRBJ2-5	TRBV15	TRBD2	TGTGCCACCAGCAGCTATGGTTACATAGCGGGGGGGTACCAAGAGACCCAGTACTTC	CATSSYGYIAGGYQETQYF
.	TRBJ2-1	TRBV27	.	TGTGCCAGCAGTTTAAGTGGGGGCTACTACAATGAGCAGTTCTTC	CASSLSGGYYNEQFF
.	TRBJ1-2	TRBV29-1	.	TGCAGCGTGGGTCTGAGGGCGGAAAACTATGGCTACACCTTC	CSVGLRAENYGYTF
.	TRBJ2-5	TRBV19	.	TGTGCCAGTAGTATTCAGCAAGAGACCCAGTACTTC	CASSIQQETQYF
.	TRBJ1-1	TRBV4-1	.	TGCGCCAGCAGCCAAGATCGTGCGGGAGAGACTGAAGCTTTCTTT	CASSQDRAGETEAFF
.	TRBJ2-5	TRBV28	.	TGTGCCAGCAATGCGGGGCCATACCAAGAGACCCAGTACTTC	CASNAGPYQETQYF
few	TRBJ1-2	TRBV6-5	.	TGTGCCAGCAGTCCGACCCGACAGAATCCCTATGGCTACACCTTC	CASSPTRQNPYGYTF
.	TRBJ1-2	TRBV12-3/TRBV12-4	TRBD1	TGTGCCAGCAGCGGGACAGGGCATTATGGCTACACCTTC	CASSGTGHYGYTF
.	TRBJ2-7	TRBV6-5	TRBD1	TGTGCCAGCAGTTACTCGGGACAGGACTCCTACGAGCAGTACTTC	CASSYSGQDSYEQYF
few	TRBJ2-5	TRBV7-9	TRBD2	TGTGCCCTCAACCGTGGGCTAGCGGGGGCCCAAGAGACCCAGTACTTC	CALNRGLAGAQETQYF
.	TRBJ2-7	TRBV11-3	TRBD2	TGTGCCAGCACGACGGAAATAGCGGGGGGCCTGTACTTC	CASTTEIAGGLYF
.	TRBJ1-2	TRBV2	TRBD1	TGTGCCAGCACCCGTGACGGGACAGCTAACTATGGCTACACCTTC	CASTRDGTANYGYTF
.	TRBJ1-4	TRBV10-3	.	TGTGCCACCACCCCGGGAGCAACTAATGAAAAACTGTTTTTT	CATTPGATNEKLFF
.	TRBJ2-7	TRBV29-1	.	TGCAGCGTCCGGGACTTTCAGGCCCATCACGAGCAGTACTTC	CSVRDFQAHHEQYF